One and the same sample provided the 14 T cell receptor beta chains below, sequenced in a study of blood T cell repertoires in COVID-19. Method: immunoSEQ multiplex PCR; TCRdb's copy keeps in-frame clones and lacks some. The sample carries around 180,000 clones, approximately 89% recorded once. Sequencing was carried out using peripheral blood. The receptors originated from a woman aged 25 to 39 with acute or convalescent COVID-19.

The chain recombines TRBV11-3 with TRBJ1-4; TRBD1 matches 9 bases. Per the germline V gene, CDR1 is SGHNT and CDR2 is YENEEA. J was trimmed by 5 bases and V by 2 bases; bases with no gene match: 9. The CDR3 length is 17 residues. CDR3 bases: TGTGCCAGCAGCTTATTTTTGACAGGGGGAGTAAATGAAAAACTGTTTTTT. Amino acid sequence: CASSLFLTGGVNEKLFF.

The sample holds one count of this clone. This chain connects TRBV27 to TRBJ2-1; perhaps TRBD2 as D (6 bases). V lost 8 bases to trimming and J lost 8 bases, with 10 bases between them. The CDR3 is made up of 11 amino acids. Germline V lookup: CDR1 MNHEY, CDR2 SMNVEV (reference sequence). This CDR3 reads CASRDWDEQFF. The DNA for the CDR3 is TGTGCCAGCCGGGACTGGGATGAGCAGTTCTTC.

V and J are TRBV6-5 and TRBJ1-1; TRBD1 is a possible D gene (6 bases). Germline loops: CDR1 MNHEY, CDR2 SVGAGI. The length of the CDR3 is 12 residues. V was trimmed by 7 bases and J by 8 bases, leaving 14 bases between them. CDR3 protein: CASIPQRGEAFF. The CDR3 DNA follows: TGTGCCAGCATACCCCAGAGGGGGGAAGCTTTCTTT.

This rearrangement joins TRBV28 to TRBJ1-2; D unresolved. Germline V lookup: CDR1 MDHEN, CDR2 SYDVKM. Trimming left V 6 bases short and J 8 bases short, with 16 bases between. CDR3 length: 13 amino acids. CDR3 nucleotides: TGTGCCAGCAGAAACCCCGTTGGGCACGGCTACACCTTC. Protein product: CASRNPVGHGYTF.

The chain employs TRBV7-9 and TRBJ1-1; no firm D call. Germline lookup yields CDR1 SEHNR and CDR2 FQNEAQ (reference sequence). Trimming removed 4 bases from V and 8 bases from J, with 17 bases in between. The CDR3 covers 14 residues. Written as DNA, the CDR3 is TGTGCCAGCAGCTACAGAGGGTTAGGTGGAGAAGCTTTCTTT. Residues: CASSYRGLGGEAFF.

In its sample, this clone was seen a few times. The chain carries TRBV11-3 and TRBJ1-6; D is unresolved. CDR1 is SGHNT, CDR2 YENEEA, per germline. Trimming stripped 1 base from V and 14 bases from J, with 9 bases between. The CDR3 sequence is 12 residues long. The CDR3 nucleotides are TGTGCCAGCAGCTTAGGCCCTTCGGCCCTCCACTTT. This gives the protein CASSLGPSALHF.

This chain links TRBV7-8 with TRBJ2-1; 8 positions match TRBD2. The CDR3 is made up of 14 amino acids. V lost 1 base, J lost 15 bases, and 11 bases stayed unmatched. From germline, CDR1 is SGHVS and CDR2 FQNEAQ. CDR3 amino acids: CASSLGGTGTRRFF. The DNA of the CDR3 is TGTGCCAGCAGCTTAGGAGGTACCGGGACTAGGAGGTTCTTC. The variable domain in full, completed from reference TRBV7-8 and TRBJ2-1, reads GAGVSQSPRYKVAKRGQDVALRCDPISGHVSLFWYQQALGQGPEFLTYFQNEAQLDKSGLPSDRFFAERPEGSVSTLKIQRTQQEDSAVYLCASSLGGTGTRRFFGPGTRLTVL.

V is TRBV7-9 and J is TRBJ1-5; D gene ambiguous. Trimming removed 7 bases at V and 2 bases at J, with 12 bases between. CDR1 is SEHNR and CDR2 is FQNEAQ in the germline V gene (reference sequence). The CDR3 loop spans 14 amino acids. The CDR3 spells CASISLSGNQPQHF. The CDR3 bases are TGTGCCAGCATTTCCTTGTCCGGCAATCAGCCCCAGCATTTT.

J is TRBJ2-1 and V is TRBV30, with 11 positions matching TRBD2. Germline values: CDR1 GTSNPN, CDR2 SVGIG (reference sequence). This CDR3 comprises 13 residues. V lost 3 bases, J lost 7 bases, and 2 bases stayed unmatched. The CDR3 here is CAWRLAGANEQFF. The CDR3 nucleotides are TGTGCCTGGAGACTAGCGGGGGCAAATGAGCAGTTCTTC.

The rearrangement joins TRBV5-4 to TRBJ2-7; 7 bases line up with TRBD2. The CDR3 contains 13 residues. The J segment lost 3 bases and the V segment lost 4 bases, leaving 4 bases of the junction unmatched. Germline CDR1 reads SGHNT; CDR2 reads YYREEE (reference sequence). In DNA form, the CDR3 reads TGTGCCAGCAGCCTGACTAGCAGCTACGAGCAGTACTTC. Translating it yields CASSLTSSYEQYF. Filled out from reference TRBV5-4 and TRBJ2-7, the complete variable domain reads ETGVTQSPTHLIKTRGQQVTLRCSSQSGHNTVSWYQQALGQGPQFIFQYYREEENGRGNFPPRFSGLQFPNYSSELNVNALELDDSALYLCASSLTSSYEQYFGPGTRLTVT.

This chain joins TRBV9 and TRBJ1-2; a possible D gene is TRBD1 (6 bases). The CDR3 extends over 17 amino acids. V dropped 4 bases and J dropped 7 bases, with 26 bases sitting between them. Germline values: CDR1 SGDLS, CDR2 YYNGEE. The CDR3 bases are TGTGCCAGCAGCAATAGAGCAGGGGCGAAATCGTTGTCTGGCTACACCTTC. It codes for CASSNRAGAKSLSGYTF.

The chain couples TRBV7-2 to TRBJ2-3; 10 nucleotides line up with TRBD1. The V and J ends lost 3 bases and 3 bases, in that order; junction bases with no gene match: 3. Germline CDR1 is SGHTA and CDR2 is FQGNSA. The CDR3 extends over 15 amino acids. This CDR3 reads CASSFLGQGTDTQYF. The CDR3 region has the DNA TGTGCCAGCAGCTTTCTGGGACAGGGGACAGATACGCAGTATTTT.

This rearrangement joins TRBV27 to TRBJ2-4; unclear D gene. Trimming stripped 0 bases from V and 7 bases from J, with 7 bases between. The CDR3 has 13 residues. Germline assignment: CDR1 MNHEY and CDR2 SMNVEV (reference sequence). CDR3 nucleotide sequence: TGTGCCAGCAGTTTATCGATCGGGAACATTCAGTACTTC. It codes for CASSLSIGNIQYF.

This clone was counted a few times. The chain combines TRBV28 with TRBJ1-1; D call uncertain. With 8 bases removed from V and 4 bases from J, the gap between germline ends came to 14 bases. The CDR3 consists of 13 residues. Germline values: CDR1 MDHEN, CDR2 SYDVKM. CDR3 residues: CASEFIRGTEAFF. The CDR3 region has the DNA TGTGCCAGCGAGTTCATCCGGGGCACTGAAGCTTTCTTT.